The 19 T cell receptor beta chains below come from one sample, sequenced in a study of T cell responses to AZD1222 COVID-19 vaccine. Only in-frame clones appear in the TCRdb table, and some are missing; sequencing was by immunoSEQ multiplex PCR. The table shows nearly 110,000 clones, with roughly 90% occurring only once. Sample: peripheral blood, taken 28 days after the second AZD1222 dose. These receptors came from an adult who received the AZD1222 COVID-19 vaccine.

The chain recombines TRBV11-2 with TRBJ1-3, with TRBD1 matching 8 bases. This CDR3 has 15 amino acids. Trimming cost V 5 bases and J 3 bases; bases outside gene matches: 6. Germline V gene lookup returns CDR1 SGHAT and CDR2 FQNNGV. CDR3 DNA sequence: TGTGCCAGCAGCCGGACAGGGAATAGTGGAAACACCATATATTTT. It is translated as CASSRTGNSGNTIYF. Based on the CDR3 plus reference TRBV11-2 and TRBJ1-3, the full variable domain is EAGVAQSPRYKIIEKRQSVAFWCNPISGHATLYWYQQILGQGPKLLIQFQNNGVVDDSQLPKDRFSAERLKGVDSTLKIQPAKLEDSAVYLCASSRTGNSGNTIYFGEGSWLTVV.

V and J are TRBV5-1 and TRBJ1-1, with D tentatively TRBD1 (5 bases). V lost 5 bases to trimming and J lost 0 bases, with 11 bases between them. The CDR3 consists of 14 residues. Looked up from germline, CDR1 is SGHRS and CDR2 is YFSETQ. The CDR3 coding sequence is TGCGCCAGCAGATTTGGGGACCTGAACACTGAAGCTTTCTTT. Amino acid sequence: CASRFGDLNTEAFF. Based on the CDR3 plus reference TRBV5-1 and TRBJ1-1, the full variable domain is KAGVTQTPRYLIKTRGQQVTLSCSPISGHRSVSWYQQTPGQGLQFLFEYFSETQRNKGNFPGRFSGRQFSNSRSEMNVSTLELGDSALYLCASRFGDLNTEAFFGQGTRLTVV.

The chain recombines TRBV15 with TRBJ1-2; weak D call: TRBD1 (5 bases). V lost 1 base, J lost 7 bases, and 10 bases lay in between. The CDR3 length is 13 residues. The germline V gene has CDR1 LNHNV and CDR2 YYDKDF (reference sequence). The CDR3 DNA sequence: TGTGCCACCAGCAGAGGGGACGGTTTTGGCTACACCTTC. This sequence encodes CATSRGDGFGYTF.

V and J are TRBV14 and TRBJ2-5; D remains unclear. Germline loops: CDR1 SGHDN, CDR2 FVKESK. V dropped 0 bases and J dropped 5 bases, with 13 bases sitting between them. The CDR3 runs to 15 residues. CDR3 in DNA: TGTGCCAGCAGCCAAGAATTTTACACCGGGGAGACCCAGTACTTC. This codes for CASSQEFYTGETQYF.

This chain joins TRBV3-1 (or the pseudogene TRBV3-2) and TRBJ1-1; D remains unclear. Per the germline V gene, CDR1 is LGHDT and CDR2 is YNNKEL (reference sequence). This CDR3 has 13 amino acids. V lost 0 bases to trimming and J lost 8 bases, with 10 bases between them. The CDR3 region has the DNA TGTGCCAGCAGCCAAGAGGGAGGGTTCGAAGCTTTCTTT. This gives the protein CASSQEGGFEAFF.

CDR3 residues: CAWSRSSYNEQFF. DNA of the CDR3: TGTGCCTGGAGTAGGAGCTCCTACAATGAGCAGTTCTTC. The chain couples TRBV30 to TRBJ2-1, with unresolved D. Trimming left V 2 bases short and J 0 bases short, with 5 bases between. CDR3 length: 13 residues. Germline V gene data show CDR1 as GTSNPN and CDR2 as SVGIG (reference sequence).

The rearrangement uses TRBV23-1 and TRBJ1-5, with 8 bases that match TRBD1. TRBV23-1 is treated as an ORF (open reading frame) with a function not yet certain. This CDR3 is built from 17 residues. Trimming at V came to 3 bases and at J to 0 bases, leaving 7 bases not matched to a gene. The CDR3 sequence is CASSHRDRCYSNQPQHF. The CDR3 nucleotides read TGCGCCAGCAGTCACAGGGACAGGTGTTATAGCAATCAGCCCCAGCATTTT.

The rearrangement links TRBV28 to TRBJ2-3; D possibly corresponds to TRBD1 (6 bases). This CDR3 has 17 amino acids. Trimming cost V 6 bases and J 4 bases, with 23 bases left between them. CDR1 is MDHEN and CDR2 is SYDVKM in the germline V gene. This CDR3 reads CASSQSVALEGADTQYF. CDR3 in DNA: TGTGCCAGCAGCCAATCCGTCGCTCTAGAGGGGGCAGATACGCAGTATTTT. Together with reference TRBV28 and TRBJ2-3, the CDR3 gives the full variable domain: DVKVTQSSRYLVKRTGEKVFLECVQDMDHENMFWYRQDPGLGLRLIYFSYDVKMKEKGDIPEGYSVSREKKERFSLILESASTNQTSMYLCASSQSVALEGADTQYFGPGTRLTVL.

The chain is built from TRBV28 and TRBJ2-7; TRBD2 matches at 9 bases. Looked up from germline, CDR1 is MDHEN and CDR2 is SYDVKM. J lost 2 bases, V lost 10 bases, and 9 bases had no gene match. The CDR3 contains 14 residues. The DNA for the CDR3 is TGTGCCACCAAGGCGGCGGGAGGGGCCTACGAGCAGTACTTC. Its translation is CATKAAGGAYEQYF.

CDR3 sequence reads: CASSLAADEKLFF. DNA of the CDR3: TGCGCCAGCAGCTTGGCGGCCGATGAAAAACTGTTTTTT. V is TRBV5-1 and J is TRBJ1-4; D gene uncertain. This CDR3 is 13 amino acids long. Germline V gene sequence: CDR1 SGHRS, CDR2 YFSETQ. Trimming shortened V by 0 bases and J by 6 bases, and 6 bases separated the two germline ends.

J is TRBJ2-4 and V is TRBV7-2; possible D gene TRBD2, 6 bases. The CDR3 is made up of 14 amino acids. V lost 1 base to trimming and J lost 2 bases, with 6 bases between them. Germline lookup yields CDR1 SGHTA and CDR2 FQGNSA. This CDR3 reads CASSLGGTKNIQYF. Written as DNA, the CDR3 is TGTGCCAGCAGCTTAGGCGGGACCAAAAACATTCAGTACTTC.

The CDR3 DNA follows: TGTGCCAGCAGCCAACAGGGGGCATCAGGCTACACCTTC. It yields the protein CASSQQGASGYTF. The chain uses TRBV7-8 and TRBJ1-2, with 9 bases fitting TRBD1. The CDR3 consists of 13 residues. The V gene's germline CDR1 is SGHVS and CDR2 FQNEAQ. Trimming cost V 5 bases and J 8 bases; bases outside gene matches: 6.

This chain connects TRBV6-5 to TRBJ2-7, with no clear D. Trimming pared 4 bases from V and 0 bases from J, leaving 4 bases between. Germline CDR1 reads MNHEY; CDR2 reads SVGAGI. The CDR3 consists of 12 residues. The CDR3 loop reads CASSSYSYEQYF. CDR3 coding DNA: TGTGCCAGCAGTTCCTACTCCTACGAGCAGTACTTC.

The chain recombines TRBV3-1 (or the pseudogene TRBV3-2) with TRBJ2-7; 7 bases map to TRBD2. This CDR3 has 14 amino acids. Trimming cost V 4 bases and J 3 bases; bases outside gene matches: 6. Germline lookup yields CDR1 LGHDT and CDR2 YNNKEL (reference sequence). CDR3 DNA sequence: TGTGCCAGCAGCCGAGCCTCTAGCGGCTACGAGCAGTACTTC. It is translated as CASSRASSGYEQYF.

V and J are TRBV7-6 and TRBJ2-1; tentative D call: TRBD1 (7 bases). V dropped 5 bases and J dropped 9 bases, with 11 bases sitting between them. This CDR3 has 12 amino acids. The germline gives CDR1 SGHVS, CDR2 FNYEAQ. CDR3 loop: CASSLQGGEQFF. The CDR3, as DNA: TGTGCCAGCAGCCTTCAGGGGGGTGAGCAGTTCTTC.

This clone has just one count. V gene TRBV19 combines with J gene TRBJ2-7; D gene uncertain. Between the trimmed V and J ends, which lost 5 bases and 0 bases, there was a span of 11 bases. This CDR3 contains 14 residues. CDR1 and CDR2 from the germline V gene are LNHDA and SQIVND (reference sequence). As DNA, the CDR3 is TGTGCCAGTAGTCCGAGGACGTCCTCCTACGAGCAGTACTTC. Encoded protein: CASSPRTSSYEQYF.

The rearrangement joins TRBV5-1 to TRBJ2-2, with TRBD1 matching over 10 bases. Trimming removed 0 bases from V and 4 bases from J; junction bases left unmatched: 3. In germline, CDR1 is SGHRS, CDR2 YFSETQ. This CDR3 region has 16 residues. CDR3 sequence reads: CASSLEGTGATGELFF. The CDR3 nucleotides are TGCGCCAGCAGCTTGGAAGGGACAGGGGCCACCGGGGAGCTGTTTTTT.

V and J are TRBV5-1 and TRBJ2-1; the D is unclear. V dropped 0 bases and J dropped 5 bases, with 6 bases sitting between them. The CDR3 loop spans 13 amino acids. CDR1 is SGHRS and CDR2 is YFSETQ in the germline V gene. The CDR3, as DNA: TGCGCCAGCAGCTTGGTCCCAGACAATGAGCAGTTCTTC. As protein: CASSLVPDNEQFF.

CDR3 nucleotide sequence: TGTGCCAGCAGCCCCAGACAGGGGGGGAACACTGAAGCTTTCTTT. As protein: CASSPRQGGNTEAFF. J is TRBJ1-1 and V is TRBV7-8, with 9 bases matching TRBD1. Losses at the gene ends were 5 bases for V and 1 base for J; bases not matched to a gene: 5. This CDR3 contains 15 residues. The germline V gene encodes CDR1 SGHVS and CDR2 FQNEAQ.